Each of the 5 T cell receptor beta chains below was sequenced from the same sample in a study of blood T cell repertoires in COVID-19. Only in-frame clones appear in the TCRdb table, and some are missing; sequencing was by immunoSEQ multiplex PCR. This table has 300,000 to 350,000 clones, approximately 91% appearing once. What was sequenced was PBMCs or T cells enriched from blood (not recorded which). The receptors come from a woman aged 25-40 years who had been exposed to COVID-19.

V and J are TRBV2 and TRBJ1-5; possible D gene TRBD1, 5 bases. Deletions cut 2 bases from V and 2 bases from J, with 13 bases between. The CDR3 covers 16 residues. Germline CDR1 reads SNHLY; CDR2 reads FYNNEI. CDR3 residues: CASSESYRTRNQPQHF. DNA for the CDR3: TGTGCCAGCAGTGAAAGTTATAGGACACGCAATCAGCCCCAGCATTTT. The full variable domain, with the rest looked up from reference TRBV2 and TRBJ1-5, is EPEVTQTPSHQVTQMGQEVILRCVPISNHLYFYWYRQILGQKVEFLVSFYNNEISEKSEIFDDQFSVERPDGSNFTLKIRSTKLEDSAMYFCASSESYRTRNQPQHFGDGTRLSIL.

In this sample, this clone turned up a few times. The rearrangement joins TRBV2 to TRBJ1-5; TRBD1 is a possible D gene (6 bases). The CDR3 runs 16 residues. Trimming stripped 2 bases from V and 1 base from J, with 12 bases between. CDR1 SNHLY and CDR2 FYNNEI come from the germline V gene. Here the CDR3 reads CASSEWGGLSNQPQHF. The CDR3 nucleotides read TGTGCCAGCAGTGAATGGGGGGGGCTGAGCAATCAGCCCCAGCATTTT.

This clone was seen only once. The rearrangement uses TRBV7-2 and TRBJ2-5, with TRBD2 identical over 10 bases. With 8 bases clipped from V and 5 bases from J, the junction kept 11 bases outside the gene matches. The CDR3 has 15 residues. The V gene's germline CDR1 is SGHTA and CDR2 FQGNSA. The CDR3 protein is CASPPGLAMWETQYF. For the CDR3, the DNA is TGTGCCAGCCCACCGGGACTAGCGATGTGGGAGACCCAGTACTTC.

V and J are TRBV9 and TRBJ1-6; D might be TRBD1 (6 bases). Germline V lookup: CDR1 SGDLS, CDR2 YYNGEE. The CDR3 is made up of 14 amino acids. V dropped 0 bases and J dropped 10 bases, with 11 bases sitting between them. The CDR3 protein is CASSVGEGGSPLHF. The CDR3 nucleotides are TGTGCCAGCAGCGTAGGGGAGGGGGGATCACCCCTCCACTTT.

This rearrangement joins TRBV19 to TRBJ2-2, with 11 nucleotides matching TRBD2. Germline V gene sequence: CDR1 LNHDA, CDR2 SQIVND (reference sequence). Losses at the gene ends were 6 bases for V and 6 bases for J; bases not matched to a gene: 21. The CDR3 runs 20 residues. This CDR3 is CASSPFPLLAGEGSAGELFF. CDR3 coding DNA: TGTGCCAGTAGCCCATTCCCCTTACTAGCGGGGGAAGGAAGTGCCGGGGAGCTGTTTTTT.